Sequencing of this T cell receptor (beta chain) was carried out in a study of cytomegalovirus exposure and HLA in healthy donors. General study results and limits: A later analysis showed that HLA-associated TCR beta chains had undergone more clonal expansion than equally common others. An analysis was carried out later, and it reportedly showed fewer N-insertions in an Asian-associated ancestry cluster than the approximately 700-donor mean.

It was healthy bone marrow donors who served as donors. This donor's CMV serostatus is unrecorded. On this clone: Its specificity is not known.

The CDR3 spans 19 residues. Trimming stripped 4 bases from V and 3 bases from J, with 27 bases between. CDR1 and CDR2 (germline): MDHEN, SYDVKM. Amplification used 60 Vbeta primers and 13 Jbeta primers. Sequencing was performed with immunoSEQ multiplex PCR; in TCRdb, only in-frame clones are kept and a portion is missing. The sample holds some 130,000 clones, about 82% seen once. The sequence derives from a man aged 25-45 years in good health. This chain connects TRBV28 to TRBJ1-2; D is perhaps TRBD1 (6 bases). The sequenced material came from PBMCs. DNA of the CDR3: TGTGCCAGCAGTTCTTTAGACCCCCTTCAGGGGAAGGGGGACTATGGCTACACCTTC. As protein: CASSSLDPLQGKGDYGYTF.